Given below is one T cell receptor beta chain in context. Its target is not known. This specimen comes from a study of STAT5B mutations in CD4+ large granular lymphocyte leukemia. Turning to the study itself: Healthy donors showed HLA-associated enrichment of the CDR3 'QG' motif.

Trimming at V came to 5 bases and at J to 5 bases, leaving 6 bases not matched to a gene. This CDR3 has 14 amino acids. Germline V gene lookup returns CDR1 MNHNS and CDR2 SASEGT. Original analysis: A productive frequency of 2.59 x 10-5 was the lowest detectable. Measured with immunoSEQ multiplex PCR; TCRdb has only the in-frame clones, and not every one. D and trimming come from the DNA, and the V and J calls and clone size come from that table. The table lists about 46,000 clones, 80% to 85% of them singletons, with under 0.4% in the top ten. Study-level points and caveats: TRBV06-family usage was enriched in top patient clones (8/27) versus controls (2/35). Data were not HLA-matched across samples.

V usage is TRBV6-1 and J usage is TRBJ1-2; TRBD1 matches at 9 bases. The receptor's source is a human donor in good health. Material for sequencing was CD4+ T cells from blood buffy coats. The CDR3 DNA reads TGTGCCAGCAGTTTACAGGGGGCGGGTTATGGCTACACCTTC. Translated, it gives CASSLQGAGYGYTF.